The rows below give T cell receptor beta chains drawn from one sample of a study of T cells in tumors and immune-related adverse events. Data came from immunoSEQ multiplex PCR; TCRdb stores just in-frame clones and leaves some out. This sample has roughly 5,000 clones, with about 65% found just once. The starting material was gut tissue, obtained from a patient treated with anti-PD-1 therapy. These receptors were collected from a female donor with metastatic renal cell carcinoma. Each CDR3 is given with its conserved first and last residue. Each record gives: V gene, D gene, clone size, J gene, CDR3 DNA, CDR3 protein. A D gene is named only where the DNA matches it firmly. Where a row states a size, it is once, few, many or the class of an expanded clone; other rows omit it.

>TRBV6-5|TRBD1|NA|TRBJ1-1
TGTGCCAGCAGTTACGGGACAGACACTGAAGCTTTCTTT
CASSYGTDTEAFF
>TRBV19|TRBD1|NA|TRBJ2-7
TGTGCCAGTAGTACGAGGACAGGGGCCTACGAGCAGTACTTC
CASSTRTGAYEQYF
>TRBV11-2|TRBD1|NA|TRBJ2-3
TGTGCCAGCAGCCCGATGACAGGGTCTACGCAGTATTTT
CASSPMTGSTQYF
>TRBV27|NA|few|TRBJ1-5
TGTGCCAGCAGTCCTCGCGGAGCCCGAGTCCTTAATCAGCCCCAGCATTTT
CASSPRGARVLNQPQHF
>TRBV5-4|TRBD2|NA|TRBJ2-3
TGTGCCAGCAGCTTGGGGGGTACTAGCGTAGGCACAGATACGCAGTATTTT
CASSLGGTSVGTDTQYF
>TRBV7-9|TRBD2|NA|TRBJ2-7
TGTGCCAGCAGCTTACCACCAGGGCGGGAGCGTCCCTACGAGCAGTACTTC
CASSLPPGRERPYEQYF
>TRBV7-7|NA|once|TRBJ2-1
TGTGCTAGCAGCTTACGCCTGAAGGCGGGAAGCTCCTACAATGAGCAGTTCTTC
CASSLRLKAGSSYNEQFF
>TRBV5-8|NA|NA|TRBJ1-2
TGTGCCAGCAGCTTGGCAGGGGTCTATGGCTACACCTTC
CASSLAGVYGYTF
>TRBV7-2|NA|NA|TRBJ1-2
TGTGCCAGCAGCTTAGGCCAGGGAGGTGGCTACACCTTC
CASSLGQGGGYTF
>TRBV7-6|TRBD1|NA|TRBJ2-2
TGTGCCAGCAGCTTGACAGGGGGGACCGGGGAGCTGTTTTTT
CASSLTGGTGELFF